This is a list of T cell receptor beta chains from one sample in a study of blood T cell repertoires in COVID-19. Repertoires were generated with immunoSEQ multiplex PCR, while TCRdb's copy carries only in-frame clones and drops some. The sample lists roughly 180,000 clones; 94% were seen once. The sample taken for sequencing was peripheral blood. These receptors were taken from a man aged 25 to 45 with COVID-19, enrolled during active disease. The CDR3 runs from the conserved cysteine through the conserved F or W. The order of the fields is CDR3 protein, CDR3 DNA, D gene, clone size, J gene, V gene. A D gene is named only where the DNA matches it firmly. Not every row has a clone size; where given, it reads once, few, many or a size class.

CAITQTGQADTQYF	TGTGCCATCACCCAGACAGGTCAAGCAGATACGCAGTATTTT	.	.	TRBJ2-3	TRBV10-3
CASSKGADSSGNTIYF	TGTGCCAGCAGCAAAGGAGCTGACAGCTCTGGAAACACCATATATTTT	.	.	TRBJ1-3	TRBV21-1
CASSRWGQPTEAFF	TGCGCCAGCAGCCGATGGGGACAGCCCACTGAAGCTTTCTTT	TRBD1	.	TRBJ1-1	TRBV5-1
CASTNEGGSPHTF	TGCGCCAGCACCAATGAAGGGGGAAGCCCCCACACCTTC	.	once	TRBJ1-2	TRBV5-1
CASSERQGNYEQYF	TGTGCCAGCAGTGAACGCCAGGGAAACTACGAGCAGTACTTC	.	.	TRBJ2-7	TRBV6-1
CASSHDFRESSGNTIYF	TGTGCCAGCAGCCACGATTTCCGGGAAAGCTCTGGAAACACCATATATTTT	.	.	TRBJ1-3	TRBV14
CASFIAQGPGNTIYF	TGTGCCAGCTTTATTGCCCAGGGCCCTGGAAACACCATATATTTT	.	.	TRBJ1-3	TRBV2
CASSIVTGGTSSSYNSPLHF	TGTGCCAGTAGTATAGTGACAGGGGGGACCTCGAGCTCCTATAATTCACCCCTCCACTTT	TRBD1	.	TRBJ1-6	TRBV19
CASSIGTPDFNYGYTF	TGTGCCAGTAGTATTGGGACTCCCGATTTCAACTATGGCTACACCTTC	.	.	TRBJ1-2	TRBV19
CASSFRRGRSGNTIYF	TGTGCCAGCAGTTTCCGACGGGGTAGATCTGGAAACACCATATATTTT	.	.	TRBJ1-3	TRBV27
CASSKRDIYGYTF	TGTGCCAGCAGCAAACGGGACATCTATGGCTACACCTTC	.	.	TRBJ1-2	TRBV6-5
CASSSNRVMNTEAFF	TGTGCCAGCAGCAGTAACAGGGTCATGAACACTGAAGCTTTCTTT	.	.	TRBJ1-1	TRBV5-6
CASKIRGSPGTQF	TGTGCCAGCAAAATTAGGGGGTCTCCCGGGACCCAATTC	.	.	TRBJ1-2	TRBV5-6
CASSVGPINQPQHF	TGTGCCAGCAGCGTAGGGCCGATTAATCAGCCCCAGCATTTT	.	.	TRBJ1-5	TRBV9
CASSLGTGSYEQYF	TGTGCCAGTAGTCTCGGGACAGGGAGTTACGAGCAGTACTTC	TRBD1	.	TRBJ2-7	TRBV19
CASSYTGSPLHF	TGTGCCAGCAGTTATACGGGTTCACCCCTCCACTTT	.	.	TRBJ1-6	TRBV6-5
CASSEMGRRANYGYTF	TGCGCCAGCAGTGAGATGGGCCGAAGAGCTAACTATGGCTACACCTTC	.	.	TRBJ1-2	TRBV10-2
CASSLDQGANSPLHF	TGCGCCAGCAGCTTGGATCAGGGGGCTAATTCACCCCTCCACTTT	TRBD1	.	TRBJ1-6	TRBV5-1
CAWRSGQPNNEQFF	TGTGCCTGGAGAAGCGGGCAGCCGAACAATGAGCAGTTCTTC	.	.	TRBJ2-1	TRBV30
CATSQRETGELFF	TGTGCCACCAGTCAAAGGGAGACCGGGGAGCTGTTTTTT	.	.	TRBJ2-2	TRBV24-1
CASSQYRGRAGGYNEQFF	TGTGCCAGCAGCCAATATAGGGGCCGCGCGGGGGGCTACAATGAGCAGTTCTTC	TRBD2	.	TRBJ2-1	TRBV3-1/TRBV3-2
CASSHRRNRVVDTQYF	TGTGCCAGCAGCCATAGAAGGAACAGGGTGGTAGATACGCAGTATTTT	.	.	TRBJ2-3	TRBV7-6
CASSPPAANYGYTF	TGTGCCAGCTCACCACCGGCGGCTAACTATGGCTACACCTTC	.	.	TRBJ1-2	TRBV18
CASSVGASGTEPEKLFF	TGTGCCAGCAGCGTAGGGGCCTCAGGGACAGAACCCGAAAAACTGTTTTTT	TRBD1	once	TRBJ1-4	TRBV9
CASTPQEGRGWHGQPQHF	TGTGCCAGTACCCCTCAAGAAGGACGGGGATGGCATGGTCAGCCCCAGCATTTT	.	.	TRBJ1-5	TRBV19
CASSLYGTSGANTGELFF	TGTGCCAGCAGCTTATACGGAACTAGCGGGGCGAACACCGGGGAGCTGTTTTTT	TRBD2	.	TRBJ2-2	TRBV7-2
CSVARLAEYNEQFF	TGCAGCGTTGCTAGGCTAGCTGAATACAATGAGCAGTTCTTC	.	.	TRBJ2-1	TRBV29-1
CASSPTGANVLTF	TGTGCCAGCAGCCCCACTGGGGCCAACGTCCTGACTTTC	.	.	TRBJ2-6	TRBV11-2
CASSFQGVGEKLFF	TGTGCCAGCAGCTTTCAGGGGGTCGGGGAAAAACTGTTTTTT	TRBD1	.	TRBJ1-4	TRBV7-2
CASSIAWDRGRNTEAFF	TGTGCCAGTAGTATCGCGTGGGACAGGGGGCGGAACACTGAAGCTTTCTTT	TRBD1	.	TRBJ1-1	TRBV19
CASSEVGLVGNTIYF	TGTGCCAGCAGTGAGGTCGGTCTTGTCGGAAACACCATATATTTT	.	.	TRBJ1-3	TRBV6-6
CASSPSVQGNYEQYF	TGTGCCAGCAGCCCCAGCGTGCAGGGAAACTACGAGCAGTACTTC	.	.	TRBJ2-7	TRBV7-6
CASSLDGTGLHEQYF	TGTGCCAGCAGCTTGGACGGGACAGGGCTCCACGAGCAGTACTTC	TRBD1	few	TRBJ2-7	TRBV7-6
CASSPRTENTEAFF	TGTGCCAGCAGCCCCAGGACAGAGAACACTGAAGCTTTCTTT	.	.	TRBJ1-1	TRBV13
CASSRQGLKNQPQHF	TGTGCCAGCAGCCGCCAGGGGCTTAAGAATCAGCCCCAGCATTTT	.	.	TRBJ1-5	TRBV3-1/TRBV3-2
CASSEAGGTANYGYTF	TGTGCCAGCAGTGAAGCAGGAGGGACAGCTAACTATGGCTACACCTTC	TRBD1	.	TRBJ1-2	TRBV6-1
CASSPGKTSGNTIYF	TGTGCCAGCAGCCCGGGAAAGACCTCTGGAAACACCATATATTTT	.	.	TRBJ1-3	TRBV7-9
CASSSWGLGEQYF	TGTGCCAGCAGCTCCTGGGGCTTGGGGGAGCAGTACTTC	.	.	TRBJ2-7	TRBV13
CASSIEGAGELFF	TGTGCCAGTAGTATAGAAGGGGCCGGGGAGCTGTTTTTT	.	.	TRBJ2-2	TRBV19
CASRREGLAGARTDTQYF	TGTGCCAGCAGACGAGAGGGACTAGCGGGGGCGCGCACAGATACGCAGTATTTT	TRBD2	.	TRBJ2-3	TRBV6-6
CAIRCRPDISYEKLFF	TGTGCCATCAGGTGCAGGCCTGATATATCTTATGAAAAACTGTTTTTT	.	.	TRBJ1-4	TRBV10-3
CASSLAAGGNQPQHF	TGTGCCAGCAGCTTGGCGGCAGGGGGCAATCAGCCCCAGCATTTT	.	.	TRBJ1-5	TRBV5-5
CASRREDGYTEAFF	TGTGCCAGCAGGCGGGAGGACGGGTACACTGAAGCTTTCTTT	.	.	TRBJ1-1	TRBV2
CASSVVGGGAYNEQFF	TGTGCCAGCAGCGTAGTTGGCGGGGGGGCGTACAATGAGCAGTTCTTC	TRBD2	.	TRBJ2-1	TRBV9
CASSSWTGEVGELFF	TGTGCCAGCAGCTCGTGGACAGGGGAGGTCGGGGAGCTGTTTTTT	TRBD1	.	TRBJ2-2	TRBV7-9